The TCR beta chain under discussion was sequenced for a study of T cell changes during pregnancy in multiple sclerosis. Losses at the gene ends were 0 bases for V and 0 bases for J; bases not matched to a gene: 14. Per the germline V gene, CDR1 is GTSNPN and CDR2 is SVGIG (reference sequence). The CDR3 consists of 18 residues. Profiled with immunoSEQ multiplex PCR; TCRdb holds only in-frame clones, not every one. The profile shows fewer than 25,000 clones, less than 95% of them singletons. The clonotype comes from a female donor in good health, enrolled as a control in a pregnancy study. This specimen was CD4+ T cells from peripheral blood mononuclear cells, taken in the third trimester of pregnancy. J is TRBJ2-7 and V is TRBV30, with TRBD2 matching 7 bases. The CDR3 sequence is CAWSVITLHGRVSYEQYF. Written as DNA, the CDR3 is TGTGCCTGGAGTGTAATTACCCTCCATGGGAGGGTCTCCTACGAGCAGTACTTC.